Reported below is one T cell receptor beta chain. The data are from a study of blood T cell repertoires in COVID-19. On the study more broadly: In each case, the material was cDNA or gDNA derived from T cells, B-cell-depleted T cells, or PBMCs.

Per the study methods: Quantification of nucleated cells was approximated via reference gene primer amplification. Data came from immunoSEQ multiplex PCR; TCRdb stores just in-frame clones and leaves some out. That table furnishes V, J and clone size, whereas the DNA furnished D and trimming. The sample contains 310,000 or so clones, 87% of which appear only once. Those enrolled, adults aged roughly 18 to 89 years, came from some 25 US areas. Cohort allocation depended upon clinical history that participants reported. The sequencing input was PBMCs or T cells enriched from blood (not recorded which). The receptor's source is a woman under 40 who had recovered from COVID-19.

The CDR3 coding sequence is TGTGCCAGTAGTCCGACAGGGGTTAATCAGCCCCAGCATTTT. Translation: CASSPTGVNQPQHF. This chain connects TRBV19 to TRBJ1-5, with 8 bases fitting TRBD1. The CDR3 loop spans 14 amino acids. CDR1 and CDR2 (germline): LNHDA, SQIVND (reference sequence). V shed 5 bases, J shed 4 bases, and the junction held 4 bases outside the gene matches.